Below, one TCR beta chain is given with its context. The antigen is not known. As to time point: recipient sample about 28 days before transplant, after cytoreduction. The CDR3 sequence is 15 residues long. In germline, CDR1 is SEHNR, CDR2 FQNEAQ (reference sequence). V trimming: 4 bases; J trimming: 0 bases; junction bases outside the gene matches: 4. Sequenced by immunoSEQ multiplex PCR; TCRdb stores in-frame clones only, minus some. The sample records approximately 11,000 clones, around 86% being singletons. These data belong to a study of T cell clonotyping in hematopoietic cell transplantation. Regarding the study as a whole: After transplant, recipient diversity fell while pathologically expanded clonotypes grew through day 180.

The rearrangement links TRBV7-9 to TRBJ2-3, with 7 bases matching TRBD1. Sequences were derived from peripheral blood mononuclear cells, sampled before stem cell transplant. The source of this sequence is a woman in her forties or fifties with chronic myeloid leukemia. Some clones in this sample may be carry-over from other donors' samples. The CDR3 region has the DNA TGTGCCAGCAGCTCTGGACAGGAGAGCACAGATACGCAGTATTTT. Amino acids: CASSSGQESTDTQYF.